This paragraph covers one T cell receptor (beta chain) sequence. Its antigen remains unidentified. Within one base of it there is no much larger clone, and no base qualities were kept. The data originate from a study of identical twins (dated by TCRdb to between 2015 and 2016). Describing the broader study: To test whether fetal clonotypes persist, this study deep-sequenced TCR alpha and beta repertoires from monozygotic twins, from unrelated adults of various ages, and from cord blood. To rule out contamination, replicate twin experiments were performed at different times with different library preparation protocols.

The library was obtained by 5' RACE. Sequenced using an Illumina HiSeq 2000. Template switching introduced a universal primer binding site; the final cDNA contained a unique molecular identifier, enabling accurate counting of TCR cDNA molecules. Specific primers in the conserved constant-segment region were used to synthesize first-strand cDNA for the TCR alpha and beta chains. Each cDNA library was double barcoded, with a SMART-Mk sample barcode plus Illumina barcodes, to control for contamination. TruSeq adapter sequences and Illumina sample barcodes were added in two successive PCR steps. TCR alpha and beta cDNA libraries were sequenced on the Illumina HiSeq platform with custom primers. The source study handled its data this way. MiGEC was used to process raw reads and extract unique molecular identifiers, and MiXCR was used to find CDR3 positions. Recombination models were inferred per individual with the repgenHMM and IGoR tools using an EM algorithm. The tcR package in R was used for shared clonotype analysis, with sharing normalized by the product of cloneset sizes. To study raw recombination without the effects of thymic and clonal selection, out-of-frame nonproductive sequences were analyzed. Clones were called with MiXCR by TCRdb after fastp trimmed the public reads at Q25, and only in-frame beta chains were retained. Identical CDR3 protein sequences are pooled into one entry, listed with their most common genes and DNA. V and J calls and clone size were set by TCRdb, not the authors. This sample is represented by a few hundred thousand distinct CDR3 sequences; roughly 9% of them were singletons. The top ten clones comprise 7.5% to 9.5% of the sample.

Counted from cysteine to phenylalanine, this CDR3 has 14 amino acids. Kept here is only the CDR3 DNA, which spans 42 bases and is read in frame from base 1. V drops 3 bases and J drops 6 bases, leaving 12 bases in between. Only healthy Caucasian donors were included. The study also sequenced three unrelated non-twin adults: a male aged 18 to 29, a male aged 50 to 60 and a female aged 50 to 60. Miltenyi CD45RO+ enrichment and human naive T-cell isolation kits were used to isolate memory (CD45RO+) and naive T cells from PBMC. Results the study describes overall, beyond this receptor: Compared with coincidental sharing between unrelated individuals, out-of-frame TCR alpha sequences shared between twins showed an excess of sequences with low generation probability. Conclusions relied on cross-sectional statistical analysis, since the same donors could not be followed over many years. The excess sharing between twins in beta out-of-frame sequences was weaker because fewer shared sequences reduced the signal-to-noise ratio. Zero-insertion analyses could be partly confounded by invariant T cells such as MAIT and iNKT, although diverse VJ usage argued against such confounding for most clonotypes. In monozygotic twins, out-of-frame TCR alpha sharing was systematically underestimated by recombination models, although the models agreed with sharing between unrelated individuals. Fewer insertions were carried by abundant cord blood beta clonotypes; a weaker similar trend was observed in young adult naive repertoires, while no such trend was observed in memory repertoires.

The clonotype comes from a woman aged 45-60 years in good health. Input material: naive T cells sorted from blood. The intended sense of this specimen's cell subset or site label: cells isolated with a human naive T-cell isolation kit. The chain is encoded by TRBV12-3 or TRBV12-4 joined to TRBJ2-1; the D region possibly corresponds to TRBD1 (5 bases align). The CDR3 here reads CASSFLARVNEQFF. The DNA sequence is given as TGTGCCAGCAGTTTCCTCGCCAGGGTCAATGAGCAGTTCTTC.